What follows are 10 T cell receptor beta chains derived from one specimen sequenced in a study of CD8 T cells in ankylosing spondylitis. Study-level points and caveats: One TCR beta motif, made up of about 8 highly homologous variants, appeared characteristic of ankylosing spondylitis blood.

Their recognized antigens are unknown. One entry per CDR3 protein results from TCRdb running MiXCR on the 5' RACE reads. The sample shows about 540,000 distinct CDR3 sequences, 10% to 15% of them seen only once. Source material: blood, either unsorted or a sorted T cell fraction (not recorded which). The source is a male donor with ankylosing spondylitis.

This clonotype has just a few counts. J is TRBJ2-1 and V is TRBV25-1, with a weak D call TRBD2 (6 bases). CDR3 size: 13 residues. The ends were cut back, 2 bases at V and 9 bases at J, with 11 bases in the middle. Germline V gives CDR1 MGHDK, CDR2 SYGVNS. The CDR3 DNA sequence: TGTGCCAGCAGTGAACCGTCTAGCGTTGAGCAGTTCTTC. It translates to CASSEPSSVEQFF.

The CDR3 region has the DNA TGTGCCAGCAGTTCCGGATCAGGGGGTGGCTACACCTTC. This translates into CASSSGSGGGYTF. The chain couples TRBV28 to TRBJ1-2; TRBD1 agrees at 7 bases. V lost 4 bases to trimming and J lost 7 bases; unmatched junction nucleotides: 6. CDR1 is MDHEN, CDR2 SYDVKM, per germline. The CDR3 loop spans 13 amino acids.

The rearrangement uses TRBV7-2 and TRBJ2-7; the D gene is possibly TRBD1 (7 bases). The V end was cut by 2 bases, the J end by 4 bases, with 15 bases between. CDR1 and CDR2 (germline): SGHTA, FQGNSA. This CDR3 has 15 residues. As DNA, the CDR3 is TGTGCCAGCAGCTTAAAGGGGGCGGGACAGTACGAGCAGTACTTC. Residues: CASSLKGAGQYEQYF.

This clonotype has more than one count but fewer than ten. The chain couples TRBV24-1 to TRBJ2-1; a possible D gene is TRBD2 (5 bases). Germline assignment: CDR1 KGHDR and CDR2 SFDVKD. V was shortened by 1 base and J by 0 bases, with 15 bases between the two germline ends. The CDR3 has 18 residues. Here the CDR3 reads CATSDLGRGLGSYNEQFF. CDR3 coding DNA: TGTGCCACCAGTGATTTAGGACGCGGACTGGGCTCCTACAATGAGCAGTTCTTC.

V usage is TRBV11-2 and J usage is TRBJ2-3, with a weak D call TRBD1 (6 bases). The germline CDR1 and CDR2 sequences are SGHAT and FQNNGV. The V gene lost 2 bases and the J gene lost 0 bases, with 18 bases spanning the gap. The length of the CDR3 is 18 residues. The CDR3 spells CASSLLSPGQLSTDTQYF. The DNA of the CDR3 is TGTGCCAGCAGCTTACTATCTCCCGGACAGCTTAGCACAGATACGCAGTATTTT.

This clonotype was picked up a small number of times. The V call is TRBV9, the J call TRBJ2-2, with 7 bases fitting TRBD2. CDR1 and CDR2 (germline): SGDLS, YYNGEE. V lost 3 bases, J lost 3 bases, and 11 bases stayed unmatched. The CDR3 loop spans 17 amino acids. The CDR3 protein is CASSGLGGGPYTGELFF. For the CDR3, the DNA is TGTGCCAGCAGCGGACTTGGGGGAGGGCCTTACACCGGGGAGCTGTTTTTT. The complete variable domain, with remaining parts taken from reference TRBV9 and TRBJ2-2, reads DSGVTQTPKHLITATGQRVTLRCSPRSGDLSVYWYQQSLDQGLQFLIQYYNGEERAKGNILERFSAQQFPDLHSELNLSSLELGDSALYFCASSGLGGGPYTGELFFGEGSRLTVL.

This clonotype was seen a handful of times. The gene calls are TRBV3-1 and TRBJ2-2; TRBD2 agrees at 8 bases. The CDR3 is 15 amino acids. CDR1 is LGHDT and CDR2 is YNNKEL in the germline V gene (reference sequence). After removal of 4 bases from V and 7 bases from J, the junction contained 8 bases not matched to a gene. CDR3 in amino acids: CASSPLSGGDGELFF. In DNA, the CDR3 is TGTGCCAGCAGCCCCCTATCGGGAGGGGACGGGGAGCTGTTTTTT.

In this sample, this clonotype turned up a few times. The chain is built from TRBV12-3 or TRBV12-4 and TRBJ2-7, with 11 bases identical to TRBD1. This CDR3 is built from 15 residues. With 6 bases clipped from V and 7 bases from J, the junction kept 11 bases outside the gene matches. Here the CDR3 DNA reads TGTGCCAGCAGGGAACCCGGGACAGGGGGGAGGGAGCAGTACTTC. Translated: CASREPGTGGREQYF.

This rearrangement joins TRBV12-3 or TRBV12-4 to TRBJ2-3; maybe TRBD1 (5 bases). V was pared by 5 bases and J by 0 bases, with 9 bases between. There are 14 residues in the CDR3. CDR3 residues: CASSRQSSTDTQYF. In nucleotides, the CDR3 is TGTGCCAGCAGTCGACAGTCTAGCACAGATACGCAGTATTTT.

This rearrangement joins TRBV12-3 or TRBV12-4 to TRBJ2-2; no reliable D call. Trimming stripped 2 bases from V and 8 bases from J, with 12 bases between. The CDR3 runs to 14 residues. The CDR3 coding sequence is TGTGCCAGCAGTTTAACCCTTCAAGTGGGGGAGCTGTTTTTT. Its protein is CASSLTLQVGELFF.